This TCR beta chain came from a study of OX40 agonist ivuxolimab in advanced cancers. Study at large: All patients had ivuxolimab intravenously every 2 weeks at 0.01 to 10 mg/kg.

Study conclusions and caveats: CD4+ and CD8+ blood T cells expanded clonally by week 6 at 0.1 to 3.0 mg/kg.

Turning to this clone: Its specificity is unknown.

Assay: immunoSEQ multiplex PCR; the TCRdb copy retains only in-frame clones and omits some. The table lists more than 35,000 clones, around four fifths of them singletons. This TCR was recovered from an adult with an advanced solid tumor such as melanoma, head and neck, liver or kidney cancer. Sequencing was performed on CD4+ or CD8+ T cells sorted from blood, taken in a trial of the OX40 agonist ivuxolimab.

DNA of the CDR3: TGTGCCAGCAGCACGACTGTCTACGAGCAGTACTTC. It is translated as CASSTTVYEQYF. The chain has TRBV11-2 and TRBJ2-7, with D unclear. Germline CDR1 and CDR2: SGHAT and FQNNGV. V lost 5 bases and J lost 3, with 8 bases in between. This CDR3 region has 12 residues.